This T cell receptor beta chain was retrieved from a study of cytomegalovirus exposure and HLA in healthy donors. This clone was seen only a few times. The PCR made use of 60 Vbeta and 13 Jbeta primers. Only in-frame clones appear in the TCRdb table, and some are missing; sequencing was by immunoSEQ multiplex PCR. The sample gives 55,000 to 75,000 clones, 68% of which show up once; around a sixth is in the top ten. The sequenced material came from PBMCs. The source is a man aged 35-49 years in good health and CMV-seropositive.

This CDR3 reads CASSKAGGFSYEQYF. DNA for the CDR3: TGTGCCAGCAGCAAAGCGGGAGGGTTCTCCTACGAGCAGTACTTC. The J gene is TRBJ2-7, the V gene TRBV7-8; 10 positions match TRBD2. V lost 5 bases to trimming and J lost 0 bases; unmatched junction nucleotides: 4. CDR1 is SGHVS and CDR2 is FQNEAQ in the germline V gene. The CDR3 is made up of 15 amino acids.